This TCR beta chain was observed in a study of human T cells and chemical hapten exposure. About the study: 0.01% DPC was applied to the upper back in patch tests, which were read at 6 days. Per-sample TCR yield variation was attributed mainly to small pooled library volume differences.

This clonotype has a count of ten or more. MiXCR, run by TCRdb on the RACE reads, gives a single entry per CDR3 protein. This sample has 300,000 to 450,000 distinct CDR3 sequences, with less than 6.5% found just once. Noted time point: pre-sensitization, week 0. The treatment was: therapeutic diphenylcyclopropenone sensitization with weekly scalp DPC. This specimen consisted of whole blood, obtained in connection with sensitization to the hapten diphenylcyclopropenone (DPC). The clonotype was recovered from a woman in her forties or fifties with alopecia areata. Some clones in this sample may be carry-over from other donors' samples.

CDR3 coding DNA: TGTGCCAGCAGCTCCCAGGAAGGTCGGGGCGGGGAGCTGTTTTTT. Translation gives CASSSQEGRGGELFF. The chain employs TRBV7-8 and TRBJ2-2, with D possibly matching TRBD2 (5 bases). V shed 4 bases and J shed 7 bases, with 16 bases lying between them. The CDR3 runs to 15 residues. Per the germline V gene, CDR1 is SGHVS and CDR2 is FQNEAQ.